This T cell receptor beta chain was retrieved from a study of blood T cell repertoires in COVID-19. Study as a whole: From T cells, B-cell-depleted T cells, or PBMCs came the material, which was cDNA or gDNA.

A few counts support this clone. Under the authors' procedure: Quantification of nucleated cells was approximated via reference gene primer amplification. The method was immunoSEQ multiplex PCR; TCRdb's version includes in-frame clones alone and lacks a portion of them. The DNA was the basis for D and trimming; V, J and clone size are from that table. This sample has 130,000 to 150,000 clones; roughly 84% occur once, and the top ten carry 4.5% to 6%. Within 2 weeks before study entry, exposed participants met a COVID-19 case. CDR3 length: 14 amino acids. V was clipped by 2 bases and J by 2 bases, with 10 bases between them. Germline CDR1 and CDR2: SGHKS and YYEKEE (reference sequence).

This chain links TRBV5-5 with TRBJ1-2; D not certain. The sample was PBMCs or T cells enriched from blood (not recorded which). The receptor comes from a woman aged 50 to 60 who had been exposed to COVID-19. For the CDR3, the DNA is TGTGCCAGCAGCTTCTCCGACACAAACTATGGCTACACCTTC. The encoded protein is CASSFSDTNYGYTF.